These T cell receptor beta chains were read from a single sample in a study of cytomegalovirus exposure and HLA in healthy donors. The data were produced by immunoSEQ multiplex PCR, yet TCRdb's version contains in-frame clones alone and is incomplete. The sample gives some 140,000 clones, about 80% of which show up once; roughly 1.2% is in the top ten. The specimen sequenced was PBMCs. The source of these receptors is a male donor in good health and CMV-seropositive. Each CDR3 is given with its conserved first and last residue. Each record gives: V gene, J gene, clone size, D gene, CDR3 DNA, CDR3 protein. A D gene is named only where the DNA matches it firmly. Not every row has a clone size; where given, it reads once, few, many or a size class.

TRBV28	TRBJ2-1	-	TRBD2	TGTGCCAGCGGACTAGCGGACTACAATGAGCAGTTCTTC	CASGLADYNEQFF
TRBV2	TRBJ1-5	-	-	TGTGCCAGCAGGGGGCTATATAGCAATCAGCCCCAGCATTTT	CASRGLYSNQPQHF
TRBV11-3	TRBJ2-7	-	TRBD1	TGTGCCAGCAGCTTGGGACAGTCCTACGAGCAGTACTTC	CASSLGQSYEQYF
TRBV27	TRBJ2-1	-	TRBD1	TGTGCCAGCAGTCCAGACGGGACAGGGTATGCCTACAATGAGCAGTTCTTC	CASSPDGTGYAYNEQFF
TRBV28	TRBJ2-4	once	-	TGTGCCAGCAGTTTATCGGAGCCAGGGCACATTCAGTACTTC	CASSLSEPGHIQYF
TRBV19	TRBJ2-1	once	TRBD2	TGTGCCAGTATACACCGGGGGGGCACCTACAATGAGCAGTTCTTC	CASIHRGGTYNEQFF
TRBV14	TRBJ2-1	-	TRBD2	TGTGCCAGCAGCCTTCCAAGCGGGAGGCGGAATGAGCAGTTCTTC	CASSLPSGRRNEQFF
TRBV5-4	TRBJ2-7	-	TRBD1	TGTGCCAGCAGCTTGGGCGGACAGGGTCCGTACGAGCAGTACTTC	CASSLGGQGPYEQYF
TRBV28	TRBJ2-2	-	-	TGTGCCAGCAGTTTCGGTCCGATGAACACCGGGGAGCTGTTTTTT	CASSFGPMNTGELFF
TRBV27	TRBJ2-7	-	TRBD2	TGTGCCAGCATGCGGGGGACTAGCGGGAGTATCAACGAGCAGTACTTC	CASMRGTSGSINEQYF
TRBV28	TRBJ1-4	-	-	TGTGCCAGCAGTTTAGAGCTGGGGGGGCATGTTGAAAAACTGTTTTTT	CASSLELGGHVEKLFF
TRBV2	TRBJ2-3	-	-	TGTGCCAGCAGCGGTCTCGCGGGAAACACAGATACGCAGTATTTT	CASSGLAGNTDTQYF
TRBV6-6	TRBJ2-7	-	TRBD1	TGTGCCAGCAGGAACAGGGGGCCCTACGAGCAGTACTTC	CASRNRGPYEQYF
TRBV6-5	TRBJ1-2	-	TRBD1	TGTGCCAGCAGACCAGGACAGGGGCAAAGAAGCTACACCTTC	CASRPGQGQRSYTF
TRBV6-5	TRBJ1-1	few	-	TGTGCCAGCAGTTACGGGGGCTGGAACACTGAAGCTTTCTTT	CASSYGGWNTEAFF
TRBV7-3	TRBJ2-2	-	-	TGTGCCAGCAGCCAAGGGACTCCGGGCGGGGAGCTGTTTTTT	CASSQGTPGGELFF
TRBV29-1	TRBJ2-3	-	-	TGCAGCGTTGAAGGGGAACCGGGAGTTACGCAGTATTTT	CSVEGEPGVTQYF
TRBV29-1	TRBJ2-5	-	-	TGCAGCCCCTGGACAGAAGAGACCCAGTACTTC	CSPWTEETQYF
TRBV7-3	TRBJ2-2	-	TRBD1	TGTGCCAGCAGCCCTATCGATAACAGGGGAACCGGGGAGCTGTTTTTT	CASSPIDNRGTGELFF
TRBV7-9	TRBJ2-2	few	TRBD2	TGTGCCAGCAGCTTATTCAGGACTAGAACAACCGGGGAGCTGTTTTTT	CASSLFRTRTTGELFF
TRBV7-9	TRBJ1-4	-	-	TGTGCCAGCAGCTTAGTCGAGGGTGGGAATGAAAAACTGTTTTTT	CASSLVEGGNEKLFF
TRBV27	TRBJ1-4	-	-	TGTGCCAGCAGTTTATCTTTCCGGGGGGTTAATGAAAAACTGTTTTTT	CASSLSFRGVNEKLFF
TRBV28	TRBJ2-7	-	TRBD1	TGTGCCAGCAGTACTCCGGGACAGGGGGCTGGGAGGAACGAGCAGTACTTC	CASSTPGQGAGRNEQYF
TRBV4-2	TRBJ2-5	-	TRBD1	TGTGCCAGCAGCCAAGATACCGGGACAGGGGAAGAGACCCAGTACTTC	CASSQDTGTGEETQYF
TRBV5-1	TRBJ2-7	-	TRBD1	TGCGCCAGCAGCTCAGGACAGGCCAGTGGCTCCTACGAGCAGTACTTC	CASSSGQASGSYEQYF
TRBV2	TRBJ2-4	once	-	TGTGCCAGCAGCGAAGCCCAGCTAGCCTTCAAAAACATTCAGTACTTC	CASSEAQLAFKNIQYF
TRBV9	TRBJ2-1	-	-	TGTGCCAGCAGCGTAGGGCAATCCTACAATGAGCAGTTCTTC	CASSVGQSYNEQFF
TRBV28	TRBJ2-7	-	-	TGTGCCAGCAGTTTCACCGCCCGACTGACCCTCTACGAGCAGTACTTC	CASSFTARLTLYEQYF
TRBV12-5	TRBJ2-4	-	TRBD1	TGTGCTAGTGGCACAGGGGTAGCCAAAAACATTCAGTACTTC	CASGTGVAKNIQYF
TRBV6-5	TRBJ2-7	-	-	TGTGCCAGCAGCCTAGGAGGGAACGAGCAGTACTTC	CASSLGGNEQYF